This TCR beta chain was sequenced for a study of blood T cells in healthy people across ages. Broader study findings: The percentage of naive T cells correlated strongly with TCR beta diversity.

The CDR3 totals 17 residues. The V end was cut by 3 bases, the J end by 0 bases, with 15 bases between. With a J-beta primer mix and a sample-barcoded 5' primer, a second PCR ran about 7 to 11 cycles. MiXCR, applied by TCRdb to the 5' RACE reads, yields one record per CDR3 protein. The table has about 1 million distinct CDR3 sequences, more than 35% seen once. Concerning this clonotype itself: No antigen is known for it.

The receptor was derived from a woman aged 55-69 years in good health. The genes are TRBV12-3 or TRBV12-4 and TRBJ2-1; D call uncertain. Material for sequencing was blood. As DNA, the CDR3 is TGTGCCAGCAGTTTTTCCCCCAGCGCGCGCTCCTACAATGAGCAGTTCTTC. This sequence encodes CASSFSPSARSYNEQFF.